Below are 14 T cell receptor beta chains sequenced from a single sample in a study of T cells in pancreatic ductal adenocarcinoma. The selected patients with pancreatic ductal adenocarcinoma had surgery but no neoadjuvant therapy. This table comes from immunoSEQ multiplex PCR, and its TCRdb copy is limited to in-frame clones, with some not included. The repertoire holds approximately 12,000 clones, with roughly 90% as singletons. Material: PBMCs. These receptors were obtained from a human donor with pancreatic ductal adenocarcinoma.

This clone was counted once. The chain carries TRBV9 and TRBJ2-1, with TRBD2 matching over 9 bases. CDR1 is SGDLS and CDR2 is YYNGEE in the germline V gene. J gave up 8 bases and V 6 bases, and 9 bases lay outside the gene matches. The length of the CDR3 is 14 residues. CDR3 residues: CASTRAGGPYEQFF. The CDR3 DNA sequence: TGTGCCAGCACCAGGGCGGGAGGGCCGTATGAGCAGTTCTTC.

The rearrangement uses TRBV25-1 and TRBJ1-1; a weak D match, TRBD1 (5 bases). CDR1 is MGHDK and CDR2 is SYGVNS in the germline V gene. This CDR3 has 14 amino acids. V was trimmed by 6 bases and J by 1 base, leaving 12 bases between them. Here the CDR3 reads CASSDVGGNTEAFF. The CDR3 DNA reads TGTGCCAGCAGCGACGTCGGGGGGAACACTGAAGCTTTCTTT. Complete variable domain (other parts from reference TRBV25-1 and TRBJ1-1): EADIYQTPRYLVIGTGKKITLECSQTMGHDKMYWYQQDPGMELHLIHYSYGVNSTEKGDLSSESTVSRIRTEHFPLTLESARPSHTSQYLCASSDVGGNTEAFFGQGTRLTVV.

The chain is built from TRBV7-9 and TRBJ1-4, with D uncertain. V was pared by 1 base and J by 8 bases, with 8 bases between. Germline V gives CDR1 SEHNR, CDR2 FQNEAQ (reference sequence). CDR3 length equals 13 residues. CDR3 in amino acids: CASSLVHDEKLFF. CDR3 DNA: TGTGCCAGCAGCTTAGTCCACGACGAAAAACTGTTTTTT.

Of note for this clone: The germline gene is not matched at one end of the junction; a read error may be the cause. Other DNA sequences of this sample code for an identical CDR3. The chain is built from TRBV7-8 and TRBJ2-5, with a possible D match to TRBD1 (5 bases). This CDR3 is 13 amino acids long. CDR1 and CDR2 (germline): SGHVS, FQNEAQ. The CDR3 DNA is TGTGCCAGTAGCTTACCAGGGATGGAGACCCAGTACTTC. It yields the protein CASSLPGMETQYF.

The rearrangement uses TRBV11-3 and TRBJ2-5; TRBD1 agrees at 7 bases. From germline, CDR1 is SGHNT and CDR2 YENEEA. The trim removed 5 bases at V and 4 bases at J, leaving 7 bases unmatched. The CDR3 runs 14 residues. CDR3 sequence: CASSPSGQVETQYF. CDR3 in DNA: TGTGCCAGCAGCCCTTCCGGACAGGTAGAGACCCAGTACTTC. Together with reference TRBV11-3 and TRBJ2-5, the CDR3 gives the full variable domain: EAGVVQSPRYKIIEKKQPVAFWCNPISGHNTLYWYLQNLGQGPELLIRYENEEAVDDSQLPKDRFSAERLKGVDSTLKIQPAELGDSAVYLCASSPSGQVETQYFGPGTRLLVL.

The genes are TRBV7-8 and TRBJ1-5; no clear D. Germline CDR1 reads SGHVS; CDR2 reads FQNEAQ. The CDR3 runs to 16 residues. The germline V and J ends were trimmed by 1 base and 0 bases, with 10 bases remaining between them. CDR3 in DNA: TGTGCCAGCAGCTTAGGGAATCCGGATAGCAATCAGCCCCAGCATTTT. It translates to CASSLGNPDSNQPQHF.

The chain is built from TRBV19 and TRBJ2-1; possible D gene TRBD2, 6 bases. This CDR3 spans 15 amino acids. Germline V gene lookup returns CDR1 LNHDA and CDR2 SQIVND (reference sequence). The V and J ends lost 3 bases and 3 bases respectively, with 12 bases between them. Here the CDR3 reads CASSMDYSLYNEQFF. In DNA form, the CDR3 reads TGTGCCAGTAGTATGGACTACTCCCTCTACAATGAGCAGTTCTTC. Together with reference TRBV19 and TRBJ2-1, the CDR3 gives the full variable domain: DGGITQSPKYLFRKEGQNVTLSCEQNLNHDAMYWYRQDPGQGLRLIYYSQIVNDFQKGDIAEGYSVSREKKESFPLTVTSAQKNPTAFYLCASSMDYSLYNEQFFGPGTRLTVL.

V is TRBV10-1 and J is TRBJ2-5; D ambiguous. This CDR3 is built from 14 residues. Germline-derived CDR1 and CDR2 are WNHNN and SYGVQD (reference sequence). V was pared by 2 bases and J by 5 bases, with 12 bases between. The CDR3 coding sequence is TGCGCCAGCAGTGAGACAAAAGTGGGGGAGACCCAGTACTTC. Translating gives CASSETKVGETQYF.

The gene calls are TRBV27 and TRBJ1-4; D not certain. The CDR3 totals 15 residues. Trimming left V 0 bases short and J 7 bases short, with 12 bases between. Looked up from germline, CDR1 is MNHEY and CDR2 is SMNVEV (reference sequence). This CDR3 is CASSLSSFGREKLFF. CDR3 nucleotides: TGTGCCAGCAGTTTATCTAGCTTTGGCCGTGAAAAACTGTTTTTT.

This chain connects TRBV11-2 to TRBJ2-3; 10 bases match TRBD2. CDR1 and CDR2 (germline): SGHAT, FQNNGV. Germline trimming cut 1 base from V and 4 bases from J; bases unmatched to any gene: 5. This CDR3 is 16 amino acids long. Here the CDR3 DNA reads TGTGCCAGCAGCTTAGGGGTTAGCGGGGGGTCAGATACGCAGTATTTT. Encoded protein: CASSLGVSGGSDTQYF.

The chain links TRBV6-5 to TRBJ2-3; D uncertain. The CDR3 runs to 11 residues. CDR1 MNHEY and CDR2 SVGAGI come from the germline V gene. V gave up 7 bases and J gave up 5 bases, with 7 bases separating them. CDR3 protein: CASKLRDTQYF. The CDR3 DNA reads TGTGCCAGCAAGCTGAGAGATACGCAGTATTTT.

This clone has more than one count but fewer than ten. Here the CDR3 reads CASSLAGTSFYEQYF. The CDR3 nucleotides read TGCGCCAGCAGCTTGGCAGGGACTTCCTTCTACGAGCAGTACTTC. The chain uses TRBV5-1 and TRBJ2-7, with a possible D match to TRBD2 (6 bases). In germline, CDR1 is SGHRS, CDR2 YFSETQ. Trimming removed 0 bases at V and 3 bases at J, with 13 bases between. The CDR3 totals 15 residues.

This chain links TRBV2 with TRBJ2-7; D gene ambiguous. CDR1 and CDR2 (germline): SNHLY, FYNNEI. Between the trimmed V and J ends, which lost 8 bases and 0 bases, there was a span of 11 bases. The CDR3 is made up of 13 amino acids. CDR3 sequence (DNA): TGTGCCAGCCGGCAGGCCAGCTCCTACGAGCAGTACTTC. Its translation is CASRQASSYEQYF.

The chain uses TRBV9 and TRBJ1-4; D unresolved. Germline V CDR1 and CDR2: SGDLS, YYNGEE. V was cut by 1 base and J by 6 bases, with 10 bases left in between. This CDR3 is 14 amino acids long. CDR3: CASSVSPDHEKLFF. The CDR3 DNA is TGTGCCAGCAGCGTATCTCCAGACCATGAAAAACTGTTTTTT.